What follows are 16 T cell receptor beta chains derived from one specimen sequenced in a study of beta chain features in type 1 diabetes. The study's findings and limits: All four CD4+ subsets from Type 1 diabetes patients carried moderately but significantly shorter TCRB CDR3s.

As every portion of the isolated RNA was reverse transcribed, the sequencing read expressed TCRB transcripts. Libraries were prepared by immunoSEQ multiplex PCR; TCRdb keeps only in-frame clonotypes and omits some of them. The sample records approximately 260,000 clones, roughly a quarter being singletons. The antigens for these receptors are not known. Sequencing was performed on naive CD4+ T cells from blood. These receptors originate from a woman aged 30 to 39 with type 1 diabetes.

On this clone itself: The sample carries other DNA sequences with the same CDR3. The CDR3 protein is CASSPRTGDGYTF. In DNA, the CDR3 is TGTGCCAGCAGCCCTCGGACAGGGGATGGCTACACCTTC. This chain joins TRBV14 and TRBJ1-2; 9 positions agree with TRBD1. CDR3 size: 13 residues. The V gene's germline CDR1 is SGHDN and CDR2 FVKESK. Trimming cost V 4 bases and J 6 bases; bases outside gene matches: 3.

The J gene is TRBJ2-7, the V gene TRBV7-2, with 7 bases identical to TRBD1. From germline, CDR1 is SGHTA and CDR2 FQGNSA. V gave up 2 bases and J gave up 4 bases; unmatched junction bases: 8. The CDR3 spans 15 residues. The CDR3 region has the DNA TGTGCCAGCAGCTTATCGTGGGGACAGTTTTACGAGCAGTACTTC. Protein sequence: CASSLSWGQFYEQYF.

V is TRBV7-8 and J is TRBJ1-4; TRBD1 matches at 7 bases. The CDR3 contains 19 residues. Germline V gene lookup returns CDR1 SGHVS and CDR2 FQNEAQ. J lost 0 bases, V lost 5 bases, and 15 bases had no gene match. The CDR3 loop reads CASSPRQGPPFATNEKLFF. The CDR3 DNA reads TGTGCCAGCAGCCCGAGACAGGGCCCCCCCTTTGCAACTAATGAAAAACTGTTTTTT.

The chain carries TRBV30 and TRBJ2-7, with 9 bases identical to TRBD2. Germline trimming cut 4 bases from V and 7 bases from J; bases unmatched to any gene: 11. The V gene's germline CDR1 is GTSNPN and CDR2 SVGIG (reference sequence). The CDR3 sequence is 14 residues long. CDR3 sequence reads: CAWTLAGGLREQYF. CDR3 coding DNA: TGTGCCTGGACTCTGGCGGGAGGGCTTAGGGAGCAGTACTTC. The entire variable domain, with the rest obtained from reference TRBV30 and TRBJ2-7, is as follows: SQTIHQWPATLVQPVGSPLSLECTVEGTSNPNLYWYRQAAGRGLQLLFYSVGIGQISSEVPQNLSASRPQDRQFILSSKKLLLSDSGFYLCAWTLAGGLREQYFGPGTRLTVT.

This clone has just a few counts. This chain joins TRBV5-1 and TRBJ2-1; 11 positions match TRBD2. Germline V gene sequence: CDR1 SGHRS, CDR2 YFSETQ. Trimming removed 4 bases from V and 4 bases from J; junction bases left unmatched: 4. This CDR3 is 15 amino acids long. Here the CDR3 reads CASSPLAGGYNEQFF. CDR3 in DNA: TGCGCCAGCAGCCCCCTAGCGGGAGGATACAATGAGCAGTTCTTC.

The CDR3 protein is CASSQDPYEQYF. The CDR3 nucleotides are TGCGCCAGCAGCCAAGACCCTTACGAGCAGTACTTC. The chain uses TRBV4-1 and TRBJ2-7; no reliable D call. Trimming took 0 bases from V and 4 from J, leaving 4 bases between them. Germline CDR1 is MGHRA and CDR2 is YSYEKL. The CDR3 has 12 amino acids.

J is TRBJ1-5 and V is TRBV30; D is perhaps TRBD1 (6 bases). The CDR3 contains 15 residues. The V and J ends lost 0 bases and 4 bases respectively, with 13 bases between them. Looked up from germline, CDR1 is GTSNPN and CDR2 is SVGIG (reference sequence). The CDR3 DNA follows: TGTGCCTGGAGTGTACGGGCAGGGGAGAATCAGCCCCAGCATTTT. This codes for CAWSVRAGENQPQHF.

This clone was seen more than once but under ten times. The genes are TRBV2 and TRBJ2-4; D unresolved. V lost 5 bases and J lost 1, with 6 bases in between. CDR1 is SNHLY, CDR2 FYNNEI, per germline. CDR3 length: 13 amino acids. The CDR3 sequence is CASSPIAKNIQYF. Written as DNA, the CDR3 is TGTGCCAGCAGTCCCATCGCCAAAAACATTCAGTACTTC.

This chain uses TRBV5-4 with TRBJ2-3, with 9 bases matching TRBD2. Per germline, CDR1 SGHNT and CDR2 YYREEE (reference sequence). J was trimmed by 4 bases and V by 4 bases; bases with no gene match: 10. The CDR3 runs 16 residues. For the CDR3, the DNA is TGTGCCAGCAGCGCTCGTCTTGCGGGAGGGCCAGATACGCAGTATTTT. This translates into CASSARLAGGPDTQYF. Full variable domain (missing parts from reference TRBV5-4 and TRBJ2-3): ETGVTQSPTHLIKTRGQQVTLRCSSQSGHNTVSWYQQALGQGPQFIFQYYREEENGRGNFPPRFSGLQFPNYSSELNVNALELDDSALYLCASSARLAGGPDTQYFGPGTRLTVL.

This clone has more than one count but fewer than ten. DNA for the CDR3: TGTGCCAGCAGTGGCGGGACAGGGGGCAGCTACGAGCAGTACTTC. Protein sequence: CASSGGTGGSYEQYF. The chain couples TRBV28 to TRBJ2-7; 12 bases are shared with TRBD1. There are 15 residues in the CDR3. Trimming removed 5 bases from V and 3 bases from J; junction bases left unmatched: 5. Germline V gives CDR1 MDHEN, CDR2 SYDVKM. Filled out from reference TRBV28 and TRBJ2-7, the complete variable domain reads DVKVTQSSRYLVKRTGEKVFLECVQDMDHENMFWYRQDPGLGLRLIYFSYDVKMKEKGDIPEGYSVSREKKERFSLILESASTNQTSMYLCASSGGTGGSYEQYFGPGTRLTVT.

This clone has a handful of counts. The J gene is TRBJ2-3, the V gene TRBV2, with a tentative D call TRBD1 (6 bases). V was pared by 6 bases and J by 1 base, with 14 bases between. This CDR3 spans 15 amino acids. CDR1 is SNHLY, CDR2 FYNNEI, per germline. The CDR3 protein is CASSAQGSRTDTQYF. The CDR3 DNA reads TGTGCCAGCAGCGCACAGGGATCCCGCACAGATACGCAGTATTTT.

This clone appeared a few times. The V and J genes are TRBV7-3 and TRBJ2-6, with no clear D. The V end was cut by 3 bases, the J end by 0 bases, with 6 bases between. Germline V gene sequence: CDR1 SGHTA, CDR2 FQGTGA. The CDR3 totals 15 residues. In DNA form, the CDR3 reads TGTGCCAGCAGCTTCCAGTCCTCTGGGGCCAACGTCCTGACTTTC. Translated: CASSFQSSGANVLTF. The full variable domain, with the rest looked up from reference TRBV7-3 and TRBJ2-6, is GAGVSQTPSNKVTEKGKYVELRCDPISGHTALYWYRQSLGQGPEFLIYFQGTGAADDSGLPNDRFFAVRPEGSVSTLKIQRTERGDSAVYLCASSFQSSGANVLTFGAGSRLTVL.

The chain's CDR3 is CAMGTRENYGYTF. The CDR3 DNA is TGTGCCATGGGGACAAGAGAGAACTATGGCTACACCTTC. The chain couples TRBV2 to TRBJ1-2; tentative D call: TRBD1 (6 bases). Germline-derived CDR1 and CDR2 are SNHLY and FYNNEI. V lost 10 bases, J lost 2 bases, and 14 bases lay in between. The CDR3 sequence is 13 residues long. The variable domain in full, completed from reference TRBV2 and TRBJ1-2, reads EPEVTQTPSHQVTQMGQEVILRCVPISNHLYFYWYRQILGQKVEFLVSFYNNEISEKSEIFDDQFSVERPDGSNFTLKIRSTKLEDSAMYFCAMGTRENYGYTFGSGTRLTVV.

This clone appeared a few times. The V gene is TRBV20-1, the J gene TRBJ2-7; D might be TRBD1 (5 bases). Between the trimmed V and J ends, which lost 6 bases and 5 bases, there was a span of 11 bases. Looked up from germline, CDR1 is DFQATT and CDR2 is SNEGSKA (reference sequence). The CDR3 totals 11 residues. CDR3 sequence reads: CSAGLGDEQYF. CDR3 DNA sequence: TGCAGTGCGGGGTTAGGGGACGAGCAGTACTTC.

This clone came up a few times. The chain recombines TRBV19 with TRBJ1-5; no reliable D call. Per germline, CDR1 LNHDA and CDR2 SQIVND (reference sequence). This CDR3 is built from 11 residues. Trimming stripped 4 bases from V and 7 bases from J, with 5 bases between. CDR3 DNA: TGTGCCAGTAGTACGGAGCAGCCCCAGCATTTT. Translation gives CASSTEQPQHF.

The J gene is TRBJ2-5, the V gene TRBV5-6, with D possibly being TRBD1 (6 bases). Per the germline V gene, CDR1 is SGHDT and CDR2 is YYEEEE. This CDR3 region has 14 residues. V lost 3 bases and J 4 bases, leaving 13 bases between the germline ends. The CDR3 sequence is CASSSRQAGETQYF. For the CDR3, the DNA is TGTGCCAGCAGCTCCAGACAGGCGGGAGAGACCCAGTACTTC.